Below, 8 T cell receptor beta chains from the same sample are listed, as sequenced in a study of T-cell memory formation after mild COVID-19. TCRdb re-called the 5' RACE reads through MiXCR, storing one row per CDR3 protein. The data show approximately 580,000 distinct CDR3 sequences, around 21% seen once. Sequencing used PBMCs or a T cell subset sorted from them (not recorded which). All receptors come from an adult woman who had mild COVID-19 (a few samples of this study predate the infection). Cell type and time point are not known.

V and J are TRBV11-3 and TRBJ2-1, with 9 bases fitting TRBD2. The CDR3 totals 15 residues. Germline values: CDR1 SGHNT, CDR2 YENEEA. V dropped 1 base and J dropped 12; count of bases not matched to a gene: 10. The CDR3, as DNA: TGTGCCAGCAGCTTAGGGGCGGGAGGGCCTCGGAGGCAGTTCTTC. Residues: CASSLGAGGPRRQFF.

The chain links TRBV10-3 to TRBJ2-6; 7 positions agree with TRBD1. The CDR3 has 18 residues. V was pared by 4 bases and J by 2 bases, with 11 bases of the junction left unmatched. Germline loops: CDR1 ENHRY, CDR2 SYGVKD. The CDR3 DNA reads TGTGCCATCAGTGGAATCCGGGACAGAATTGCTGGGGCCAACGTCCTGACTTTC. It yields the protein CAISGIRDRIAGANVLTF.

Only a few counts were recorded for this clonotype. Here the CDR3 DNA reads TGTGCCAGCAGCCCTCTCCTTACCCCTCACAATGAGCAGTTCTTC. Translation: CASSPLLTPHNEQFF. V is TRBV5-5 and J is TRBJ2-1; no reliable D call. V was trimmed by 4 bases and J by 5 bases, leaving 16 bases between them. The germline V gene has CDR1 SGHKS and CDR2 YYEKEE (reference sequence). The CDR3 is made up of 15 amino acids.

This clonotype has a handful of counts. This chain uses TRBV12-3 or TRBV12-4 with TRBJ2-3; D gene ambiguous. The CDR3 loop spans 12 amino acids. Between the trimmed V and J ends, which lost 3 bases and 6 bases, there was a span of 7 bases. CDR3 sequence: CASSFILDTQYF. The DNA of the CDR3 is TGTGCCAGCAGTTTTATCCTGGATACGCAGTATTTT.

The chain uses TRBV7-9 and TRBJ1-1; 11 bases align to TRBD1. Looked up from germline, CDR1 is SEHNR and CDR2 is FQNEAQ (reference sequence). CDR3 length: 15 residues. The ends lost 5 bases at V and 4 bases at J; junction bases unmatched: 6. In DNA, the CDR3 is TGTGCCAGCAGCCGTCGGGGACAGGGGGGCACTGAAGCTTTCTTT. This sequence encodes CASSRRGQGGTEAFF.

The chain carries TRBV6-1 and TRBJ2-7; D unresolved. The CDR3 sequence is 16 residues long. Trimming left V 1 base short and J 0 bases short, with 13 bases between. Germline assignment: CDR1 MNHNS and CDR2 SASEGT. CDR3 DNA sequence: TGTGCCAGCAGTGAAGAGACGTCCGCCTCCTCCTACGAGCAGTACTTC. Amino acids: CASSEETSASSYEQYF.

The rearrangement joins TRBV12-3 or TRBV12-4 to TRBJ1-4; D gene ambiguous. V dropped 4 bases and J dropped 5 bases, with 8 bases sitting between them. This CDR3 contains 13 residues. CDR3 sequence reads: CASSWAENEKLFF. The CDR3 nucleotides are TGTGCCAGCAGTTGGGCCGAGAATGAAAAACTGTTTTTT.

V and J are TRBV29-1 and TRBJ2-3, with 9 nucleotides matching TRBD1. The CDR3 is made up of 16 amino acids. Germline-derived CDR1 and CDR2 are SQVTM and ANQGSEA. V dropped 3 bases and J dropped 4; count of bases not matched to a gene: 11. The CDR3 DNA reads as TGCAGCGTTGAGGGGGGGACAGGGTTGACCTCAGATACGCAGTATTTT. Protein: CSVEGGTGLTSDTQYF.